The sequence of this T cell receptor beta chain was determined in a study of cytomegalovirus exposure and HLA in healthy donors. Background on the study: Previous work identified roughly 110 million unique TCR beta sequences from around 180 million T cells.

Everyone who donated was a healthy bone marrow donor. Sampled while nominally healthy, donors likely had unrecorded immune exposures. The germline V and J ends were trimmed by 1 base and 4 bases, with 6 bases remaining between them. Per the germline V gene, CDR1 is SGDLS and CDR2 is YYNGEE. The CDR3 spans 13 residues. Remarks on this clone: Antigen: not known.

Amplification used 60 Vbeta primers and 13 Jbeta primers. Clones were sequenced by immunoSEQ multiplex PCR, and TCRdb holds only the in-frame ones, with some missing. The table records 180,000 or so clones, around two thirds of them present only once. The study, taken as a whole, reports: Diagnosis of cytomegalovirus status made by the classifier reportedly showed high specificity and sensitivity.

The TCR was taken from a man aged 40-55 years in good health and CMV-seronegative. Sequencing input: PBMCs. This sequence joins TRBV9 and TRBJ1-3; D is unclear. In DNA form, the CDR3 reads TGTGCCAGCAGCGTAAGCCCCGGAAACACCATATATTTT. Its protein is CASSVSPGNTIYF.